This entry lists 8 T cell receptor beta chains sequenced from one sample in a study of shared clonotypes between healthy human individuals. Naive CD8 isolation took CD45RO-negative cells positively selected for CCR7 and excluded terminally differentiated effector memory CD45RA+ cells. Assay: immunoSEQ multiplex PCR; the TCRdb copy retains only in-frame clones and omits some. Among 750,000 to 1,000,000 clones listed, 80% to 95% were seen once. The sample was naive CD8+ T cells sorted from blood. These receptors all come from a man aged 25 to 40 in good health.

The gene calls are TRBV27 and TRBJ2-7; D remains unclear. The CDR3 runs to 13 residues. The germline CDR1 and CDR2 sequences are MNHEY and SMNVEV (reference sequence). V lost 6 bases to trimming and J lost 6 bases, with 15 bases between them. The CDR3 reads CASSPRPGREQYF. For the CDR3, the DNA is TGTGCCAGCAGCCCCCGGCCAGGCCGCGAGCAGTACTTC.

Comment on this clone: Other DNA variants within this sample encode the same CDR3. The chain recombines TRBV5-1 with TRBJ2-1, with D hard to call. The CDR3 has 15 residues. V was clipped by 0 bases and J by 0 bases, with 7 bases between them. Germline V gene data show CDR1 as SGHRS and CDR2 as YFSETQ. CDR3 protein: CASSLDGSSYNEQFF. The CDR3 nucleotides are TGCGCCAGCAGCTTGGACGGTAGCTCCTACAATGAGCAGTTCTTC.

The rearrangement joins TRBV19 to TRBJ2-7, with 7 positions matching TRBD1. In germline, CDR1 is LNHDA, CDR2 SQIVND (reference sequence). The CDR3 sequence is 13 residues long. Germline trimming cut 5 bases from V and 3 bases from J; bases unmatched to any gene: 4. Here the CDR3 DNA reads TGTGCCAGTAGTGTTTCAGGGGGCTACGAGCAGTACTTC. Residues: CASSVSGGYEQYF.

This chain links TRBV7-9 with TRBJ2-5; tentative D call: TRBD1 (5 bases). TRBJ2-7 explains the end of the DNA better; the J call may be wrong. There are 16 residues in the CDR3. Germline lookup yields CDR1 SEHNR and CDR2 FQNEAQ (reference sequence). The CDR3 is CASSLRDSFTRYEQYF. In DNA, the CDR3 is TGTGCCAGCAGCTTACGCGACAGCTTTACCCGTTACGAGCAGTACTTC.

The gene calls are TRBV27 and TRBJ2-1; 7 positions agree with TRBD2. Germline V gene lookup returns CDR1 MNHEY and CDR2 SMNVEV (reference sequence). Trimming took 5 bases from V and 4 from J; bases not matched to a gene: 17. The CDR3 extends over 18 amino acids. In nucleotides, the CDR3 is TGTGCCAGCAGTACGACTCCCCCGGGAACTAGCGAATACAATGAGCAGTTCTTC. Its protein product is CASSTTPPGTSEYNEQFF.

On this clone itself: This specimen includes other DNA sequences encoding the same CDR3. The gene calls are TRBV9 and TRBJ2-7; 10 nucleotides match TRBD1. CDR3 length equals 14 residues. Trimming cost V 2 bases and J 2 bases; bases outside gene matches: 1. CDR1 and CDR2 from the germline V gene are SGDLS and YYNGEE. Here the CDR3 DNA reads TGTGCCAGCAGCGTCGGACAGGGGGCCTACGAGCAGTACTTC. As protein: CASSVGQGAYEQYF.

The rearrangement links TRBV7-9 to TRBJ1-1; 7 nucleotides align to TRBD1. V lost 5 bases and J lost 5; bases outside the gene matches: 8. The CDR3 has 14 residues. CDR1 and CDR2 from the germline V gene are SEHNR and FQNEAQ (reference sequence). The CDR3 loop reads CASSHRGSGTEAFF. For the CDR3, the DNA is TGTGCCAGCAGCCACAGGGGTTCGGGAACTGAAGCTTTCTTT.

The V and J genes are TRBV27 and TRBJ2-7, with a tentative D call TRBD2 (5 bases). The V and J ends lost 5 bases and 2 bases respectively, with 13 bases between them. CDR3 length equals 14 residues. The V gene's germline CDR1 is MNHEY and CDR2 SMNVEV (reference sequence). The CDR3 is CASSPGAAPYEQYF. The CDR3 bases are TGTGCCAGCAGTCCCGGAGCGGCCCCCTACGAGCAGTACTTC.